A single sample gave rise to the 30 T cell receptor beta chains below, sequenced in a study of T cell changes during pregnancy in multiple sclerosis. This table comes from immunoSEQ multiplex PCR, and its TCRdb copy is limited to in-frame clones, with some not included. The repertoire holds fewer than 65,000 clones, with 75% to 95% as singletons. The starting material was peripheral blood, obtained after pregnancy. The source is a female donor in good health, enrolled as a control in a pregnancy study.

The chain couples TRBV18 to TRBJ1-2; 12 nucleotides line up with TRBD1. The length of the CDR3 is 17 residues. J lost 4 bases, V lost 1 base, and 7 bases had no gene match. The germline V gene has CDR1 KGHSH and CDR2 LQKENI. For the CDR3, the DNA is TGTGCCAGCTCACCACAAACGGGACAGGGGGCTGTCTATGGCTACACCTTC. Translating gives CASSPQTGQGAVYGYTF.

The V and J genes are TRBV25-1 and TRBJ1-1, with D possibly TRBD1 on 5 matching bases. The V and J ends lost 2 bases and 3 bases respectively, with 10 bases between them. Germline lookup yields CDR1 MGHDK and CDR2 SYGVNS. There are 14 residues in the CDR3. This chain's CDR3 is CASSEVKGYTEAFF. For the CDR3, the DNA is TGTGCCAGCAGTGAAGTCAAGGGGTACACTGAAGCTTTCTTT.

The V and J genes are TRBV7-3 and TRBJ1-5; 7 bases align to TRBD1. The CDR3 has 16 residues. The germline V gene has CDR1 SGHTA and CDR2 FQGTGA. Trimming cost V 5 bases and J 5 bases; bases outside gene matches: 12. CDR3 in DNA: TGTGCCAGCAGCCTCGAACAGGGGCAACGACATCAGCCCCAGCATTTT. Protein product: CASSLEQGQRHQPQHF.

CDR3: CSVEAADTQYF. The DNA of the CDR3 is TGCAGCGTTGAAGCAGCGGATACGCAGTATTTT. The rearrangement links TRBV29-1 to TRBJ2-3; D is ambiguous. V shed 1 base and J shed 6 bases, with 5 bases lying between them. CDR1 and CDR2 from the germline V gene are SQVTM and ANQGSEA. The CDR3 extends over 11 amino acids.

This chain uses TRBV2 with TRBJ1-1; 7 positions agree with TRBD1. The ends lost 6 bases at V and 4 bases at J; junction bases unmatched: 2. CDR3 size: 12 residues. Germline V CDR1 and CDR2: SNHLY, FYNNEI. CDR3: CASSGDSTEAFF. The CDR3 DNA is TGTGCCAGCAGCGGGGACAGCACTGAAGCTTTCTTT. The whole variable domain, filled in from reference TRBV2 and TRBJ1-1, reads EPEVTQTPSHQVTQMGQEVILRCVPISNHLYFYWYRQILGQKVEFLVSFYNNEISEKSEIFDDQFSVERPDGSNFTLKIRSTKLEDSAMYFCASSGDSTEAFFGQGTRLTVV.

This chain uses TRBV6-5 with TRBJ2-7; 10 bases map to TRBD1. The CDR3 has 14 residues. The trim removed 5 bases at V and 4 bases at J, leaving 5 bases unmatched. Germline V lookup: CDR1 MNHEY, CDR2 SVGAGI. As DNA, the CDR3 is TGTGCCAGCAGTAGACAGGGGGCAAATTACGAGCAGTACTTC. Protein product: CASSRQGANYEQYF.

The rearrangement uses TRBV5-4 and TRBJ2-2; TRBD1 aligns across 7 bases. The CDR3 consists of 16 residues. V lost 3 bases and J lost 0; bases outside the gene matches: 5. Germline V CDR1 and CDR2: SGHNT, YYREEE (reference sequence). The CDR3 DNA follows: TGTGCCAGCAGCTCAAGACAGGGCTCGAACACCGGGGAGCTGTTTTTT. Amino acids: CASSSRQGSNTGELFF.

The rearrangement uses TRBV7-2 and TRBJ2-1, with D possibly TRBD2 on 5 matching bases. The CDR3 covers 16 residues. Germline V gives CDR1 SGHTA, CDR2 FQGNSA. Trimming left V 0 bases short and J 0 bases short, with 9 bases between. CDR3 residues: CASSLAITSSYNEQFF. The CDR3 region has the DNA TGTGCCAGCAGCTTAGCGATCACTAGCTCCTACAATGAGCAGTTCTTC.

The J gene is TRBJ1-4, the V gene TRBV19; D unresolved. Trimming pared 5 bases from V and 8 bases from J, leaving 21 bases between. Germline V lookup: CDR1 LNHDA, CDR2 SQIVND (reference sequence). There are 16 residues in the CDR3. CDR3 DNA sequence: TGTGCCAGTAGTGCACCCGGCGGGAGAGGGCACGAAAAACTGTTTTTT. The encoded protein is CASSAPGGRGHEKLFF.

The DNA for the CDR3 is TGTGCCAGCAGCCAAGAGGGCAGGGGAGAGACCCAGTACTTC. Its translation is CASSQEGRGETQYF. The V call is TRBV14, the J call TRBJ2-5, with a weak D call TRBD1 (6 bases). Germline lookup yields CDR1 SGHDN and CDR2 FVKESK. The CDR3 sequence is 14 residues long. The V end was cut by 0 bases, the J end by 4 bases, with 9 bases between.

V and J are TRBV19 and TRBJ2-7; 7 bases match TRBD1. Germline V gene data show CDR1 as LNHDA and CDR2 as SQIVND (reference sequence). Germline trimming cut 5 bases from V and 2 bases from J; bases unmatched to any gene: 3. The CDR3 has 13 residues. The CDR3 region is CASSPGTAYEQYF. CDR3 DNA: TGTGCCAGTAGTCCCGGGACAGCCTACGAGCAGTACTTC. The variable domain in full, with the rest retrieved from reference TRBV19 and TRBJ2-7, is DGGITQSPKYLFRKEGQNVTLSCEQNLNHDAMYWYRQDPGQGLRLIYYSQIVNDFQKGDIAEGYSVSREKKESFPLTVTSAQKNPTAFYLCASSPGTAYEQYFGPGTRLTVT.

This clone has just a few counts. The chain combines TRBV5-4 with TRBJ1-2; D perhaps matches TRBD1 (6 bases). V was trimmed by 3 bases and J by 4 bases, leaving 16 bases between them. The CDR3 consists of 15 residues. CDR1 is SGHNT and CDR2 is YYREEE in the germline V gene (reference sequence). The CDR3 protein is CASSYPGQAIYGYTF. The CDR3 coding sequence is TGTGCCAGCAGCTATCCGGGACAAGCCATCTATGGCTACACCTTC.

CDR3 region: CSVISNYEKLFF. The CDR3, as DNA: TGCAGCGTAATAAGCAATTATGAAAAACTGTTTTTT. V gene TRBV29-1 combines with J gene TRBJ1-4; D is undetermined. This CDR3 contains 12 residues. Trimming pared 6 bases from V and 6 bases from J, leaving 11 bases between. Germline CDR1 SQVTM, CDR2 ANQGSEA.

V is TRBV7-9 and J is TRBJ1-6; 7 nucleotides align to TRBD1. J was trimmed by 7 bases and V by 1 base; bases with no gene match: 10. CDR1 is SEHNR, CDR2 FQNEAQ, per germline (reference sequence). The CDR3 has 17 residues. Here the CDR3 reads CASSLGYVGTANSPLHF. Written as DNA, the CDR3 is TGTGCCAGCAGCTTAGGATACGTTGGGACAGCCAATTCACCCCTCCACTTT.

This clone was seen only a few times. The chain has TRBV7-9 and TRBJ1-1; D is ambiguous. CDR3 length equals 11 residues. The V end lost 11 bases, the J end lost 5 bases, and 12 bases lay between the germline ends. Germline values: CDR1 SEHNR, CDR2 FQNEAQ (reference sequence). CDR3 protein: CACSEETEAFF. CDR3 in DNA: TGTGCCTGCTCGGAGGAGACTGAAGCTTTCTTT.

CDR3 sequence reads: CASSQEDRLYTGELFF. CDR3 coding DNA: TGCGCCAGCAGCCAAGAAGACAGGTTATACACCGGGGAGCTGTTTTTT. The gene calls are TRBV4-3 and TRBJ2-2, with D perhaps TRBD1 (6 bases). V lost 0 bases to trimming and J lost 3 bases, with 11 bases between them. CDR1 and CDR2 (germline): LGHNA, YSLEER. The CDR3 is made up of 16 amino acids.

The chain carries TRBV5-1 and TRBJ1-1; D possibly corresponds to TRBD1 (6 bases). Trimming took 0 bases from V and 0 from J, leaving 12 bases between them. CDR3 size: 16 residues. Germline-derived CDR1 and CDR2 are SGHRS and YFSETQ. Here the CDR3 reads CASSLASGAMNTEAFF. CDR3 nucleotide sequence: TGCGCCAGCAGCTTGGCCTCAGGGGCAATGAACACTGAAGCTTTCTTT.

The chain joins TRBV6-5 to TRBJ2-2, with 7 nucleotides matching TRBD2. From germline, CDR1 is MNHEY and CDR2 SVGAGI. The CDR3 runs to 15 residues. J was trimmed by 4 bases and V by 0 bases; bases with no gene match: 2. This CDR3 is CASSYSGGTTGELFF. The CDR3 DNA reads as TGTGCCAGCAGTTACTCGGGAGGGACCACCGGGGAGCTGTTTTTT.

This chain's CDR3 is CASSPRNEATNEKLFF. The DNA for the CDR3 is TGCGCCAGCAGTCCCCGCAATGAGGCAACTAATGAAAAACTGTTTTTT. The chain links TRBV23-1 to TRBJ1-4; D not resolved. TRBV23-1 is sorted into the ORF group, with uncertain function. The CDR3 runs 16 residues. V was clipped by 4 bases and J by 0 bases, with 12 bases between them.

This clone was seen once. This chain connects TRBV4-2 to TRBJ2-3; the D gene is possibly TRBD2 (7 bases). The germline V gene encodes CDR1 LGHNA and CDR2 YNFKEQ. Trimming pared 0 bases from V and 2 bases from J, leaving 12 bases between. There are 16 residues in the CDR3. The CDR3 coding sequence is TGTGCCAGCAGCCAAGATTTGGGGGGGCCCACAGATACGCAGTATTTT. It codes for CASSQDLGGPTDTQYF.

The chain employs TRBV6-6 and TRBJ1-5; possible D gene TRBD1, 6 bases. The V gene's germline CDR1 is MNHNY and CDR2 SVGAGI (reference sequence). The V end was cut by 5 bases, the J end by 3 bases, with 8 bases between. The CDR3 extends over 13 amino acids. The CDR3 reads CASSNRDNQPQHF. The CDR3 DNA reads as TGTGCCAGCAGTAACAGGGACAATCAGCCCCAGCATTTT.

V is TRBV7-9 and J is TRBJ1-2; TRBD1 agrees at 7 bases. Germline lookup yields CDR1 SEHNR and CDR2 FQNEAQ (reference sequence). The ends lost 1 base at V and 0 bases at J; junction bases unmatched: 5. The CDR3 has 16 amino acids. The CDR3 protein is CASSLEFDRANYGYTF. In nucleotides, the CDR3 is TGTGCCAGCAGCTTAGAGTTCGACAGGGCTAACTATGGCTACACCTTC. Filled out from reference TRBV7-9 and TRBJ1-2, the complete variable domain reads DTGVSQNPRHKITKRGQNVTFRCDPISEHNRLYWYRQTLGQGPEFLTYFQNEAQLEKSRLLSDRFSAERPKGSFSTLEIQRTEQGDSAMYLCASSLEFDRANYGYTFGSGTRLTVV.

This clone was seen more than once but under ten times. The chain uses TRBV7-9 and TRBJ1-5; D is undetermined. From germline, CDR1 is SEHNR and CDR2 FQNEAQ (reference sequence). This CDR3 has 15 residues. V lost 5 bases and J 0 bases, leaving 11 bases between the germline ends. The CDR3 spells CASSPTGDSNQPQHF. The DNA for the CDR3 is TGTGCCAGCAGCCCGACCGGAGATAGCAATCAGCCCCAGCATTTT. The variable domain in full, completed from reference TRBV7-9 and TRBJ1-5, reads DTGVSQNPRHKITKRGQNVTFRCDPISEHNRLYWYRQTLGQGPEFLTYFQNEAQLEKSRLLSDRFSAERPKGSFSTLEIQRTEQGDSAMYLCASSPTGDSNQPQHFGDGTRLSIL.

The rearrangement uses TRBV14 and TRBJ2-6; a possible D gene is TRBD1 (6 bases). The CDR3 loop spans 18 amino acids. The V gene's germline CDR1 is SGHDN and CDR2 FVKESK. Between the trimmed V and J ends, which lost 5 bases and 0 bases, there was a span of 17 bases. Written as DNA, the CDR3 is TGTGCCAGCAGCAGGTGGACAGATACTTTCTCTGGGGCCAACGTCCTGACTTTC. Its protein is CASSRWTDTFSGANVLTF.

The rearrangement uses TRBV9 and TRBJ2-3; a possible D gene is TRBD1 (5 bases). This CDR3 contains 12 residues. V dropped 5 bases and J dropped 9 bases, with 13 bases sitting between them. CDR1 is SGDLS, CDR2 YYNGEE, per germline. CDR3 sequence (DNA): TGTGCCAGCAGACCCGCGGCAGGGACGCAGTATTTT. It specifies CASRPAAGTQYF.

This chain joins TRBV9 and TRBJ1-2; unclear D gene. Trimming removed 0 bases from V and 0 bases from J, with 18 bases in between. The CDR3 contains 18 residues. The germline V gene has CDR1 SGDLS and CDR2 YYNGEE. CDR3 region: CASSVGRTDSLTNYGYTF. CDR3 nucleotides: TGTGCCAGCAGCGTAGGAAGGACGGACTCTCTTACTAACTATGGCTACACCTTC.

The chain joins TRBV7-9 to TRBJ1-4; tentative D call: TRBD1 (5 bases). V was pared by 1 base and J by 7 bases, with 10 bases between. The CDR3 has 14 residues. Looked up from germline, CDR1 is SEHNR and CDR2 is FQNEAQ (reference sequence). Here the CDR3 DNA reads TGTGCCAGCAGCTTAGGTGGGGCAAGTGAAAAACTGTTTTTT. This gives the protein CASSLGGASEKLFF.

The chain couples TRBV5-1 to TRBJ1-2; 7 bases match TRBD1. CDR1 and CDR2 (germline): SGHRS, YFSETQ. V gave up 4 bases and J gave up 3 bases; unmatched junction bases: 9. CDR3 size: 15 residues. The CDR3 DNA sequence: TGCGCCAGCAGCCCAAAACAGGGGATGGACTATGGCTACACCTTC. This sequence encodes CASSPKQGMDYGYTF.

The chain combines TRBV11-3 with TRBJ2-3, with D tentatively TRBD2 (5 bases). The V gene lost 3 bases and the J gene lost 5 bases, with 9 bases spanning the gap. CDR1 is SGHNT, CDR2 YENEEA, per germline. The CDR3 sequence is 13 residues long. CDR3 sequence: CASSLEVRDTQYF. The CDR3 DNA sequence: TGTGCCAGCAGCTTGGAGGTCCGAGATACGCAGTATTTT.

This clone was seen once. The gene calls are TRBV30 and TRBJ1-4; 8 bases align to TRBD1. Germline values: CDR1 GTSNPN, CDR2 SVGIG (reference sequence). The V and J ends lost 2 bases and 8 bases, in that order; junction bases with no gene match: 10. The CDR3 contains 15 residues. The CDR3 DNA reads TGTGCCTGGAGTCCAGGGGGCGTTCTAATCGAAAAACTGTTTTTT. It yields the protein CAWSPGGVLIEKLFF.